This T cell receptor (beta chain) was recovered during a study of OX40 agonist ivuxolimab in advanced cancers. Libraries were prepared by immunoSEQ multiplex PCR; TCRdb keeps only in-frame clonotypes and omits some of them. The profile shows about 90,000 clones, 90% of them singletons. Germline V CDR1 and CDR2: GTSNPN, SVGIG (reference sequence). With 5 bases clipped from V and 7 bases from J, the junction kept 8 bases outside the gene matches. The CDR3 is 12 residues long. This sample comprised CD4+ or CD8+ T cells sorted from blood, obtained in a trial of the OX40 agonist ivuxolimab. The chain employs TRBV30 and TRBJ2-7; 7 bases map to TRBD1. This TCR came from an adult with an advanced solid tumor such as melanoma, head and neck, liver or kidney cancer. The CDR3 DNA sequence: TGTGCCTGGGCTTTCGACAGGGAGGAGCAGTACTTC. As protein: CAWAFDREEQYF. The whole variable domain, filled in from reference TRBV30 and TRBJ2-7, reads SQTIHQWPATLVQPVGSPLSLECTVEGTSNPNLYWYRQAAGRGLQLLFYSVGIGQISSEVPQNLSASRPQDRQFILSSKKLLLSDSGFYLCAWAFDREEQYFGPGTRLTVT.